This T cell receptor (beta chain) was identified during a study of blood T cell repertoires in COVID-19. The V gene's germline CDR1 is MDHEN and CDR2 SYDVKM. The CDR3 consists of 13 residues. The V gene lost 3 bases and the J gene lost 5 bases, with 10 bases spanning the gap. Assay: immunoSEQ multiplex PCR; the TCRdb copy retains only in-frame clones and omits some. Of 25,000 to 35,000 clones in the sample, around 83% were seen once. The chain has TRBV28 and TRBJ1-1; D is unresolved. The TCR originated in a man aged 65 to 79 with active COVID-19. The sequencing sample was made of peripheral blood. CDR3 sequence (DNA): TGTGCCAGCAGTTTCCCCTCGAGGACTGAAGCTTTCTTT. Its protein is CASSFPSRTEAFF.